This TCR beta chain emerged from a study of read filtering for tumor transcriptome and immune sequencing. The overall study: Among patients, roughly 17 were male and around 13 female, aged 47 to 80 (mean around 61). R-ISS stage counts were under ten for I, 16 for II, 6 or 7 for III. RNA-seq yielded only roughly 75 to 1273 TCR reads, IR-seq about 4 to 11 million.

Per germline, CDR1 MNHNS and CDR2 SASEGT. CDR3 length: 15 residues. V dropped 6 bases and J dropped 11 bases, with 25 bases sitting between them. Molecular barcoded adaptors covering alpha/delta and beta/gamma chains were used on approximately 440 ng RNA. MiXCR was run by TCRdb on the reads, yielding one entry per CDR3 protein. The sample shows approximately 5,000 distinct CDR3 sequences, less than 25% of them seen only once. This TCR came from a donor at least 40 years old with multiple myeloma. The specimen sequenced was a population of CD138-negative cells sorted from bone marrow. This rearrangement joins TRBV6-1 to TRBJ1-1; weak D call: TRBD1 (5 bases). CDR3 in DNA: TGTGCCAGCAGCGGAGGGGACGTGGACGGACTCATGGCTTTCTTT. Translation gives CASSGGDVDGLMAFF.